The rows below give T cell receptor beta chains drawn from one sample of a study of blood T cell repertoires in COVID-19. The assay was immunoSEQ multiplex PCR, and TCRdb's table has in-frame clones only and misses some. The sample shows 350,000 to 450,000 clones, approximately 86% of them seen only once. The material sequenced was peripheral blood. These receptors originate from a woman in her fifties or sixties with COVID-19, enrolled during active disease. Each CDR3 is given with its conserved first and last residue. The D gene is left open where the match is weak. Some rows have no size entry. The others give once, few or many, or a class for an expanded clone.

j_call	d_call	v_call	clone_size	cdr3_aa	cdr3_nt
TRBJ2-7	TRBD1	TRBV30	NA	CAWSRGQEYEQYF	TGTGCCTGGAGCAGGGGGCAGGAGTACGAGCAGTACTTC
TRBJ1-5	NA	TRBV4-1	NA	CASSQRETTLNQPQHF	TGCGCCAGCAGCCAAAGGGAGACAACATTAAATCAGCCCCAGCATTTT
TRBJ2-1	NA	TRBV12-3/TRBV12-4	NA	CASSPQGNEQFF	TGTGCCAGCAGCCCACAGGGCAATGAGCAGTTCTTC
TRBJ1-4	NA	TRBV6-5	NA	CASSYTGATNEKLFF	TGTGCCAGCAGTTACACCGGTGCAACTAATGAAAAACTGTTTTTT
TRBJ2-7	TRBD1	TRBV7-6	NA	CASSLDRGRIFDEQYF	TGTGCCAGCAGCTTAGATAGGGGGCGCATCTTCGACGAGCAGTACTTC
TRBJ1-1	NA	TRBV11-2	NA	CASSLAWGSEGTEAFF	TGTGCCAGCAGCTTAGCCTGGGGAAGTGAGGGCACTGAAGCTTTCTTT
TRBJ2-3	TRBD1	TRBV9	NA	CASSVFGTDTDTQYF	TGTGCCAGCAGCGTTTTTGGGACAGACACAGATACGCAGTATTTT
TRBJ2-3	TRBD2	TRBV3-1/TRBV3-2	NA	CASSQVLAGGPDTQYF	TGTGCCAGCAGCCAAGTACTAGCGGGGGGCCCAGATACGCAGTATTTT
TRBJ2-3	TRBD2	TRBV11-2	NA	CASSASAGGMNTQYF	TGTGCCAGCAGCGCCTCCGCGGGGGGTATGAATACGCAGTATTTT
TRBJ1-2	TRBD1	TRBV7-9	NA	CASSFPGQGNYGYTF	TGTGCCAGCAGCTTCCCGGGACAGGGGAACTATGGCTACACCTTC
TRBJ2-5	NA	TRBV20-1	NA	CSAGPQYF	TGCAGTGCTGGGCCCCAGTACTTC
TRBJ2-7	TRBD2	TRBV3-1/TRBV3-2	NA	CASSPSLRYGGGHEQYF	TGTGCCAGCAGCCCATCCCTAAGGTACGGGGGAGGGCACGAGCAGTACTTC
TRBJ2-2	NA	TRBV9	NA	CATEAEVTGELFF	TGTGCGACAGAGGCGGAAGTCACCGGGGAGCTGTTTTTT
TRBJ1-2	TRBD1	TRBV6-6	once	CASSYGDRGWGYTF	TGTGCCAGCAGTTACGGTGACAGGGGGTGGGGCTACACCTTC
TRBJ1-3	NA	TRBV6-1	few	CASSEAGGAGNTIYF	TGTGCCAGCAGTGAAGCGGGAGGAGCTGGAAACACCATATATTTT
TRBJ2-7	NA	TRBV7-9	once	CASSLGAGNEQYF	TGTGCCAGCAGCTTAGGGGCAGGCAACGAGCAGTACTTC
TRBJ2-1	NA	TRBV6-2/TRBV6-3	NA	CASSYSWQAYNEQFF	TGTGCCAGCAGTTATTCGTGGCAGGCCTACAATGAGCAGTTCTTC
TRBJ2-3	NA	TRBV27	NA	CASTRPGGTDTQYF	TGTGCCAGCACCCGCCCAGGGGGCACAGATACGCAGTATTTT
TRBJ2-3	TRBD2	TRBV9	NA	CASSPRGSGGGTDTQYF	TGTGCCAGCAGCCCCCGGGGAAGCGGGGGTGGTACAGATACGCAGTATTTT